Each of the 22 T cell receptor beta chains below was sequenced from the same sample in a study of shared clonotypes between healthy human individuals. The protocol was immunoSEQ multiplex PCR, while the TCRdb copy is restricted to in-frame clones and leaves out a portion. The sample records hundreds of thousands of clones, about 85% being singletons. The sequenced material came from PBMCs. Source of these receptors: a woman in her thirties or forties in good health. Some clones in this sample may be carry-over from other donors' samples.

The chain joins TRBV18 to TRBJ2-1; 7 nucleotides line up with TRBD2. Germline-derived CDR1 and CDR2 are KGHSH and LQKENI. This CDR3 is built from 17 residues. V was clipped by 3 bases and J by 6 bases; unmatched bases: 14. In DNA, the CDR3 is TGTGCCAGCTCACCGATGGGGGGGAGGCTCCAGGGCAATGAGCAGTTCTTC. This gives the protein CASSPMGGRLQGNEQFF. Full variable domain (rest looked up from reference TRBV18 and TRBJ2-1): NAGVMQNPRHLVRRRGQEARLRCSPMKGHSHVYWYRQLPEEGLKFMVYLQKENIIDESGMPKERFSAEFPKEGPSILRIQQVVRGDSAAYFCASSPMGGRLQGNEQFFGPGTRLTVL.

The chain couples TRBV2 to TRBJ1-5, with no clear D. The germline V gene has CDR1 SNHLY and CDR2 FYNNEI. This CDR3 spans 12 amino acids. V dropped 7 bases and J dropped 7 bases, with 11 bases sitting between them. CDR3 in amino acids: CASTDLGQPQHF. In nucleotides, the CDR3 is TGTGCCAGCACGGACTTAGGGCAGCCCCAGCATTTT.

The CDR3 coding sequence is TGTGCCAGCAGCTTGTTCGGACCGGATACGCAGTATTTT. It specifies CASSLFGPDTQYF. The rearrangement joins TRBV5-6 to TRBJ2-3; D uncertain. From germline, CDR1 is SGHDT and CDR2 YYEEEE. The length of the CDR3 is 13 residues. Trimming left V 1 base short and J 6 bases short, with 9 bases between.

This chain links TRBV10-3 with TRBJ1-1, with TRBD1 matching 9 bases. Germline V lookup: CDR1 ENHRY, CDR2 SYGVKD. Trimming took 6 bases from V and 7 from J; bases not matched to a gene: 3. The CDR3 loop spans 12 amino acids. This chain's CDR3 is CAISPTGGEAFF. The CDR3 region has the DNA TGTGCCATCAGCCCGACAGGGGGTGAAGCTTTCTTT.

V is TRBV2 and J is TRBJ1-1; possible D gene TRBD1, 5 bases. V gave up 7 bases and J gave up 0 bases, with 12 bases separating them. Germline loops: CDR1 SNHLY, CDR2 FYNNEI. The CDR3 covers 14 residues. CDR3 sequence (DNA): TGTGCCAGCACCGAGGGGCGGTTGAACACTGAAGCTTTCTTT. Residues: CASTEGRLNTEAFF.

The chain links TRBV30 to TRBJ1-2; no reliable D call. Germline V gene data show CDR1 as GTSNPN and CDR2 as SVGIG (reference sequence). The V and J ends lost 2 bases and 13 bases respectively, with 20 bases between them. This CDR3 is 13 amino acids long. CDR3 bases: TGTGCCTGGAGTTCGCCGGGATGGCAATTTTCCACCTTC. It codes for CAWSSPGWQFSTF.

V and J are TRBV5-4 and TRBJ2-7, with D tentatively TRBD1 or TRBD2 (5 bases each). V was cut by 2 bases and J by 2 bases, with 11 bases left in between. CDR1 and CDR2 (germline): SGHNT, YYREEE (reference sequence). The CDR3 is 14 amino acids. CDR3 protein: CASSLGDGAYEQYF. The CDR3 DNA sequence: TGTGCCAGCAGCTTAGGGGACGGAGCCTACGAGCAGTACTTC.

V gene TRBV7-9 combines with J gene TRBJ2-4, with D tentatively TRBD1 (5 bases). The V and J ends lost 11 bases and 0 bases respectively, with 14 bases between them. CDR1 is SEHNR and CDR2 is FQNEAQ in the germline V gene (reference sequence). This CDR3 has 14 residues. DNA for the CDR3: TGTGCCCGGGCCAGGGCGTTAGCCAAAAACATTCAGTACTTC. Translation: CARARALAKNIQYF.

The chain is built from TRBV9 and TRBJ1-3, with D tentatively TRBD1 (6 bases). The CDR3 runs to 14 residues. Germline assignment: CDR1 SGDLS and CDR2 YYNGEE. V shed 0 bases and J shed 4 bases, with 8 bases lying between them. The CDR3 spells CASSVGRGGNTIYF. CDR3 bases: TGTGCCAGCAGCGTAGGCAGGGGAGGAAACACCATATATTTT. Full variable domain (remainder filled in from reference TRBV9 and TRBJ1-3): DSGVTQTPKHLITATGQRVTLRCSPRSGDLSVYWYQQSLDQGLQFLIQYYNGEERAKGNILERFSAQQFPDLHSELNLSSLELGDSALYFCASSVGRGGNTIYFGEGSWLTVV.

The rearrangement joins TRBV29-1 to TRBJ2-7, with no clear D. The germline gives CDR1 SQVTM, CDR2 ANQGSEA. CDR3 length: 10 residues. Trimming left V 0 bases short and J 3 bases short, with 0 bases between. The CDR3 DNA follows: TGCAGCGTTGAAGACTACGAGCAGTACTTC. Translating gives CSVEDYEQYF.

The CDR3 DNA is TGTGCCAGCAGCTTAGACAGGGGGTTGTCTGGAAACACCATATATTTT. Amino acid sequence: CASSLDRGLSGNTIYF. The chain combines TRBV13 with TRBJ1-3, with TRBD1 identical over 8 bases. Looked up from germline, CDR1 is PRHDT and CDR2 is FYEKMQ (reference sequence). The CDR3 has 16 amino acids. With V trimmed by 1 base and J by 1 base, 3 bases remained unmatched. Supplemented by reference TRBV13 and TRBJ1-3, the full variable domain reads AAGVIQSPRHLIKEKRETATLKCYPIPRHDTVYWYQQGPGQDPQFLISFYEKMQSDKGSIPDRFSAQQFSDYHSELNMSSLELGDSALYFCASSLDRGLSGNTIYFGEGSWLTVV.

The rearrangement links TRBV7-2 to TRBJ2-3; D call uncertain. V lost 2 bases to trimming and J lost 0 bases, with 9 bases between them. The germline CDR1 and CDR2 sequences are SGHTA and FQGNSA. CDR3 size: 15 residues. This chain's CDR3 is CASSLFRSSTDTQYF. CDR3 sequence (DNA): TGTGCCAGCAGCTTATTTAGATCTAGCACAGATACGCAGTATTTT.

The chain joins TRBV4-3 to TRBJ1-3; the match to TRBD1 covers 7 bases. V lost 3 bases to trimming and J lost 2 bases; unmatched junction nucleotides: 10. Germline loops: CDR1 LGHNA, CDR2 YSLEER. CDR3 size: 17 residues. CDR3 in DNA: TGCGCCAGCAGCCAGGAACTTACAGGGGTGGCTGGAAACACCATATATTTT. Translated, it gives CASSQELTGVAGNTIYF.

V is TRBV7-8 and J is TRBJ2-7, with D possibly matching TRBD2 (7 bases). Trimming took off 2 bases at V and 4 bases at J, with 18 bases between the two ends. The CDR3 extends over 16 amino acids. Germline CDR1 reads SGHVS; CDR2 reads FQNEAQ. Here the CDR3 reads CASSLLAAGAPYEQYF. CDR3 coding DNA: TGTGCCAGCAGCTTATTAGCCGCGGGGGCCCCTTACGAGCAGTACTTC.

Concerning this clone: The sample carries other DNA sequences with the same CDR3. This rearrangement joins TRBV7-2 to TRBJ2-7; TRBD1 agrees at 7 bases. The CDR3 covers 15 residues. With 1 base clipped from V and 3 bases from J, the junction kept 6 bases outside the gene matches. CDR1 is SGHTA and CDR2 is FQGNSA in the germline V gene. CDR3 nucleotides: TGTGCCAGCAGCTTAGGAGGGGGCATTAGCTACGAGCAGTACTTC. It codes for CASSLGGGISYEQYF.

This clone was seen once. This chain joins TRBV28 and TRBJ2-3, with TRBD2 identical over 15 bases. V shed 5 bases, J shed 5 bases, and the junction held 8 bases outside the gene matches. The germline V gene encodes CDR1 MDHEN and CDR2 SYDVKM. CDR3 size: 17 residues. The CDR3 DNA reads TGTGCCAGCAGTCTCCAGGGACTAGCGGGAGGTAAAGATACGCAGTATTTT. It encodes CASSLQGLAGGKDTQYF.

The chain joins TRBV19 to TRBJ1-4, with a weak D call TRBD1 (5 bases). Trimming stripped 5 bases from V and 7 bases from J, with 8 bases between. The CDR3 consists of 12 residues. Germline assignment: CDR1 LNHDA and CDR2 SQIVND (reference sequence). The chain's CDR3 is CASSVRGEKLFF. The DNA of the CDR3 is TGTGCCAGTAGTGTAAGGGGTGAAAAACTGTTTTTT.

The chain links TRBV4-1 to TRBJ2-2; 10 positions match TRBD2. V lost 3 bases, J lost 4 bases, and 17 bases stayed unmatched. In germline, CDR1 is MGHRA, CDR2 YSYEKL. This CDR3 spans 20 amino acids. As DNA, the CDR3 is TGCGCCAGCAGCCACAGACTAGCGGGCGAACCCCTACGAGTCACCGGGGAGCTGTTTTTT. Encoded protein: CASSHRLAGEPLRVTGELFF.

The chain is built from TRBV7-9 and TRBJ2-1; 14 positions match TRBD2. The germline V gene has CDR1 SEHNR and CDR2 FQNEAQ (reference sequence). The CDR3 totals 19 residues. CDR3 residues: CASTNRLAGGPGSYNEQFF. The CDR3 DNA is TGTGCTTCAACTAACCGACTAGCGGGAGGGCCGGGGTCCTACAATGAGCAGTTCTTC.

The chain links TRBV28 to TRBJ2-2; D might be TRBD2 (6 bases). The CDR3 extends over 15 amino acids. With 7 bases removed from V and 6 bases from J, the gap between germline ends came to 18 bases. Germline CDR1 is MDHEN and CDR2 is SYDVKM. CDR3 sequence (DNA): TGTGCCAGCAAATCCGGGGGTTCGGTGGCCGGGGAGCTGTTTTTT. It codes for CASKSGGSVAGELFF.

The chain employs TRBV30 and TRBJ2-1; a possible D gene is TRBD2 (7 bases). Trimming left V 0 bases short and J 4 bases short, with 10 bases between. This CDR3 is built from 14 residues. CDR1 GTSNPN and CDR2 SVGIG come from the germline V gene (reference sequence). DNA for the CDR3: TGTGCCTGGAGTGTAGGGGGGGGATACAATGAGCAGTTCTTC. Residues: CAWSVGGGYNEQFF.

Concerning this clone: The sample has other DNA sequences that encode this CDR3 too. This chain links TRBV7-2 with TRBJ2-5; 9 bases match TRBD2. The germline V gene has CDR1 SGHTA and CDR2 FQGNSA. This CDR3 spans 15 amino acids. J gave up 2 bases and V 1 base, and 2 bases lay outside the gene matches. The CDR3 DNA reads TGTGCCAGCAGCTTAGGTCTAGCGGGACAAGAGACCCAGTACTTC. It yields the protein CASSLGLAGQETQYF. The whole variable domain, filled in from reference TRBV7-2 and TRBJ2-5, reads GAGVSQSPSNKVTEKGKDVELRCDPISGHTALYWYRQSLGQGLEFLIYFQGNSAPDKSGLPSDRFSAERTGGSVSTLTIQRTQQEDSAVYLCASSLGLAGQETQYFGPGTRLLVL.